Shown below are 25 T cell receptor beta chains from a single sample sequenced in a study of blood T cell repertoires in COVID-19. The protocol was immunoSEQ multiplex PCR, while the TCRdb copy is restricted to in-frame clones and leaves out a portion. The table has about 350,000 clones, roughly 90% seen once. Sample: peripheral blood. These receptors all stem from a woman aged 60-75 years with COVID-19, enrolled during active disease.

The CDR3 DNA sequence: TGCAGTGCTAGTACAGGGCTCTCACCCCTCCACTTT. Amino acid sequence: CSASTGLSPLHF. J is TRBJ1-6 and V is TRBV20-1; D is perhaps TRBD1 (6 bases). The CDR3 covers 12 residues. Germline V lookup: CDR1 DFQATT, CDR2 SNEGSKA (reference sequence). Trimming took 3 bases from V and 10 from J, leaving 10 bases between them.

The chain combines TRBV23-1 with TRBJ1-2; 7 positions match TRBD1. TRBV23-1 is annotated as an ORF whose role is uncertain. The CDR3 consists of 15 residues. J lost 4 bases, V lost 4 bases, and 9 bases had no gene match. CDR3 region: CASSPCRGSGYGYTF. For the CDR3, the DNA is TGCGCCAGCAGTCCATGCAGGGGGTCCGGCTATGGCTACACCTTC.

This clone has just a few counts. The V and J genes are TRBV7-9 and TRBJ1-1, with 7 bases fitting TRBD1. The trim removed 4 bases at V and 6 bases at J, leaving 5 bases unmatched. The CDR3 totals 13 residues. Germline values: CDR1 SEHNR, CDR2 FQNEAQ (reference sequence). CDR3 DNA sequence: TGTGCCAGCAGCTCTAGGACAGGCCCTGAAGCTTTCTTT. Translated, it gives CASSSRTGPEAFF.

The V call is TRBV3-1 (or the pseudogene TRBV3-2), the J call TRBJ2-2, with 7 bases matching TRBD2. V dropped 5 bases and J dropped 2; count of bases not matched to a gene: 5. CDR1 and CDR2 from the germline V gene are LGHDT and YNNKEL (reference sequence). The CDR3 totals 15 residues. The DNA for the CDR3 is TGTGCCAGCAGCTCAGGGACTATAAACACCGGGGAGCTGTTTTTT. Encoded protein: CASSSGTINTGELFF.

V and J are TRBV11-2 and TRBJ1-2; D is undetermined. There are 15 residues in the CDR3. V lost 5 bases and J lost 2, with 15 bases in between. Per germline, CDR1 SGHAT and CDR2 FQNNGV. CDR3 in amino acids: CASSPHAAGNYGYTF. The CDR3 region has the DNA TGTGCCAGCAGCCCTCACGCGGCGGGGAACTATGGCTACACCTTC.

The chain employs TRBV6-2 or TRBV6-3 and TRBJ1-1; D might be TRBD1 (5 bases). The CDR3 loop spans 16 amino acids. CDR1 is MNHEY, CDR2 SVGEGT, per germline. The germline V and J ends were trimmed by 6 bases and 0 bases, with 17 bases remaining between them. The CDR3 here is CASSPFLTGMNTEAFF. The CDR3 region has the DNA TGTGCCAGCAGCCCCTTTTTAACAGGAATGAACACTGAAGCTTTCTTT.

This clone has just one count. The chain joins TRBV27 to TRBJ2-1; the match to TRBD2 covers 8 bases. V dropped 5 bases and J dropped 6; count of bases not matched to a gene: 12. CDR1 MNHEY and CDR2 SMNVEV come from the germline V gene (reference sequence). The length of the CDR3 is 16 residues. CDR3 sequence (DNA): TGTGCCAGCAGTCCTCGGGCGGGACTAGGGGCCAATGAGCAGTTCTTC. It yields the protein CASSPRAGLGANEQFF.

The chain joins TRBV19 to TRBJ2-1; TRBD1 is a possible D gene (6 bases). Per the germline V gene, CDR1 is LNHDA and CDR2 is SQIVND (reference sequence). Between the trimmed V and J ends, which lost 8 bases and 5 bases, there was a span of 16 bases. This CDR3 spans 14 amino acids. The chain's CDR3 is CASSYRVGDNEQFF. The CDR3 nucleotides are TGTGCCAGTTCATACAGGGTCGGCGACAATGAGCAGTTCTTC.

The CDR3 DNA reads TGTGCCAGCAGCTTAGTAGATATGCCGGGACTCAGGAACACTGAAGCTTTCTTT. Its protein is CASSLVDMPGLRNTEAFF. The rearrangement uses TRBV7-8 and TRBJ1-1; TRBD1 might be the D (5 bases). Germline CDR1 is SGHVS and CDR2 is FQNEAQ. Between the trimmed V and J ends, which lost 1 base and 1 base, there was a span of 19 bases. The CDR3 covers 18 residues. Full variable domain (missing parts from reference TRBV7-8 and TRBJ1-1): GAGVSQSPRYKVAKRGQDVALRCDPISGHVSLFWYQQALGQGPEFLTYFQNEAQLDKSGLPSDRFFAERPEGSVSTLKIQRTQQEDSAVYLCASSLVDMPGLRNTEAFFGQGTRLTVV.

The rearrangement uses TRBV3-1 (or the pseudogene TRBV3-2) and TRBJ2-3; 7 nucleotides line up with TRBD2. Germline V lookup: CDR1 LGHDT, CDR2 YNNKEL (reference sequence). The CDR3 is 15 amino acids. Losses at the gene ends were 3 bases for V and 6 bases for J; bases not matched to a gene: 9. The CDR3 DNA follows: TGTGCCAGCAGCCATGGGACCGGGACTACGGATACGCAGTATTTT. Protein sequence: CASSHGTGTTDTQYF.

The CDR3: CASSRDSLTYEQYF. CDR3 nucleotides: TGCGCCAGCAGCCGGGACAGCTTGACCTACGAGCAGTACTTC. The V gene is TRBV5-1, the J gene TRBJ2-7; 7 bases map to TRBD1. V shed 4 bases, J shed 2 bases, and the junction held 6 bases outside the gene matches. The germline V gene has CDR1 SGHRS and CDR2 YFSETQ. The CDR3 covers 14 residues.

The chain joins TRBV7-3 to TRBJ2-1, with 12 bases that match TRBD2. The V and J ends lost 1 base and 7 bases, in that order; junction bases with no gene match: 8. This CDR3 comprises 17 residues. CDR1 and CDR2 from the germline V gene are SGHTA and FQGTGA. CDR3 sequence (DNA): TGTGCCAGCAGCTTAAGAGCGTCACTAGCGGGAGGAAATGAGCAGTTCTTC. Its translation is CASSLRASLAGGNEQFF.

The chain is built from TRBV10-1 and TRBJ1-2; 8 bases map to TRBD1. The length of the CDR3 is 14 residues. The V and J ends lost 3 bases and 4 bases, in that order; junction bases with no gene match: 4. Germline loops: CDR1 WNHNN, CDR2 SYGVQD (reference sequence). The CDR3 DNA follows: TGCGCCAGCAGTGATTCGGACAGGGCCTATGGCTACACCTTC. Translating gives CASSDSDRAYGYTF.

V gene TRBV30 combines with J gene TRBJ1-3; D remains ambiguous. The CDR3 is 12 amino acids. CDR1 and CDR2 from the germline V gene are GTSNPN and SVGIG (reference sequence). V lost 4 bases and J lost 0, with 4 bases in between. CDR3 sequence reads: CAWTVSGNTIYF. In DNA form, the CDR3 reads TGTGCCTGGACAGTCTCTGGAAACACCATATATTTT.

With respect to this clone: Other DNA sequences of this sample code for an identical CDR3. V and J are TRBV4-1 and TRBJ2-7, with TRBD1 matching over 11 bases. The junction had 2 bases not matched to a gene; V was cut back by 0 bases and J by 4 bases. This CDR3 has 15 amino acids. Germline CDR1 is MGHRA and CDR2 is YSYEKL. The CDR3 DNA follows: TGCGCCAGCAGCCAAGAGCGGGACAGGGGGTACGAGCAGTACTTC. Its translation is CASSQERDRGYEQYF.

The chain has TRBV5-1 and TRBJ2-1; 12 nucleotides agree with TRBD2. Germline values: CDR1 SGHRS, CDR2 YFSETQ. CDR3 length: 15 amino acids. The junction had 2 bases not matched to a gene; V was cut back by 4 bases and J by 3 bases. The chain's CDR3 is CASSQTSGGYNEQFF. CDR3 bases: TGCGCCAGCAGCCAGACTAGCGGGGGCTACAATGAGCAGTTCTTC.

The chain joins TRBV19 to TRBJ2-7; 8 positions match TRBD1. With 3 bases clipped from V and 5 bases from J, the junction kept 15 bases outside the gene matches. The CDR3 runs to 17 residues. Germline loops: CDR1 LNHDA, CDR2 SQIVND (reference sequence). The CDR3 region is CASSISPPGGAGHEQYF. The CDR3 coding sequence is TGTGCCAGTAGTATCTCCCCCCCAGGGGGCGCGGGTCACGAGCAGTACTTC.

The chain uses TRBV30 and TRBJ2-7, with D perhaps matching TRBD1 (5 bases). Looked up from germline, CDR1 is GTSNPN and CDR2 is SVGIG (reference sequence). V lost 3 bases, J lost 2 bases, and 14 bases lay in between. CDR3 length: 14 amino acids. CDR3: CAWSQGMFPYEQYF. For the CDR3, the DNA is TGTGCCTGGAGCCAGGGAATGTTCCCCTACGAGCAGTACTTC.

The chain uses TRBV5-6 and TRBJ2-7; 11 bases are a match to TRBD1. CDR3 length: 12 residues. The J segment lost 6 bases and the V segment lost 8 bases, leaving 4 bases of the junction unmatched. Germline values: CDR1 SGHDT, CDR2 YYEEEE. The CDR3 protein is CASTGTGGEQYF. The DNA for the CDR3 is TGTGCCAGTACCGGGACAGGGGGCGAGCAGTACTTC. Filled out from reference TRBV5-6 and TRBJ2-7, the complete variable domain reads DAGVTQSPTHLIKTRGQQVTLRCSPKSGHDTVSWYQQALGQGPQFIFQYYEEEERQRGNFPDRFSGHQFPNYSSELNVNALLLGDSALYLCASTGTGGEQYFGPGTRLTVT.

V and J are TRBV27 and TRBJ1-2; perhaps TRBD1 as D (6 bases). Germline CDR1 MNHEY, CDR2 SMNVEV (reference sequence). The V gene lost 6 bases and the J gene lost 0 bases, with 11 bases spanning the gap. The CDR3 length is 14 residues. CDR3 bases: TGTGCCAGCAGGGAACAGGGCTCTAACTATGGCTACACCTTC. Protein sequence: CASREQGSNYGYTF.

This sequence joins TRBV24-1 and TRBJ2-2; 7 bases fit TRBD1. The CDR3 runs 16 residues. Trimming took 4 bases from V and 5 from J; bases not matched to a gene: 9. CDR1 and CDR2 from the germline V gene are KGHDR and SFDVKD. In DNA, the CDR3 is TGTGCCACCAGTGACCCCGGCAGGGGGAGTACCGGGGAGCTGTTTTTT. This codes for CATSDPGRGSTGELFF.

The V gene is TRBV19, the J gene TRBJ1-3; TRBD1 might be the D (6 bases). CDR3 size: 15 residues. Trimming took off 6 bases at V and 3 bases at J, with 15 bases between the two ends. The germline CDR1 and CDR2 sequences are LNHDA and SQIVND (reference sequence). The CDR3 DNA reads TGTGCCAGTAGCCCTAGCGGGGGCTTTGGAAACACCATATATTTT. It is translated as CASSPSGGFGNTIYF.

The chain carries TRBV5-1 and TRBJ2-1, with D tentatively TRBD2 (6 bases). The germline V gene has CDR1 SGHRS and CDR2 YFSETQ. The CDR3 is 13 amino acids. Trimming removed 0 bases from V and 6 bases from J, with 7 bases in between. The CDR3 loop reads CASSLAGVNEQFF. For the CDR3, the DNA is TGCGCCAGCAGCTTGGCGGGGGTCAATGAGCAGTTCTTC.

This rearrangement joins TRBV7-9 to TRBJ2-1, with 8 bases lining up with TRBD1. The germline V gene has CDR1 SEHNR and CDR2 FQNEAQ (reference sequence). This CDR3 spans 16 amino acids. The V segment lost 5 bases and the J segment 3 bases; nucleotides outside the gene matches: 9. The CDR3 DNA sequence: TGTGCCAGCAGCCCGAGCGGACAGGGCGACTACAATGAGCAGTTCTTC. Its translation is CASSPSGQGDYNEQFF.

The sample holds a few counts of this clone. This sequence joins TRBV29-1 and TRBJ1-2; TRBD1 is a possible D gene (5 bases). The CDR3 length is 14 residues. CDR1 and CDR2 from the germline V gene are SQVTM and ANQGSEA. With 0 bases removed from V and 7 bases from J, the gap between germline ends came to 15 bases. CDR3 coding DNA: TGCAGCGTTGAAGAAACCTCAGGGTATGGTGGCTACACCTTC. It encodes CSVEETSGYGGYTF.